This TCR beta chain derives from a study of monozygotic twins with inflammatory bowel disease. Used for each TCR library was roughly 3,300 ng of total RNA. For each CDR3 protein, TCRdb gives one entry from its re-call of the 5' RACE reads, without DNA. The sample is made up of around 450,000 distinct CDR3 sequences, and the top ten hold 2% to 2.5% of it. Findings and limits, study-wide: Telling different T cell subtypes apart from each other was not possible. Among twins, concordant and discordant pairs did not differ in repertoire similarity, possibly from limited power.

This CDR3 is built from 17 residues. CDR1 and CDR2 from the germline V gene are MNHEY and SVGEGT. Concerning this clonotype: Its antigen is still unknown.

The TCR was taken from a human donor with ulcerative colitis or Crohn's disease, or a healthy co-twin of an affected twin (not recorded which). J is TRBJ2-1 and V is TRBV6-2 or TRBV6-3; TCRdb's D gene call, TRBD1, goes unchecked for lack of DNA. The sequencing input was blood. The CDR3 region is CASSYSRGTPQGYEQFF.